This TCR beta chain was identified in a study of blood T cells in healthy people across ages. In the study overall: About one barcoded beta molecule per two T cells was the capture yield of template switching.

PCR was performed a second time for 7 to 11 cycles using a sample-barcoded 5' primer and a J-beta primer mix. TCRdb ran MiXCR on the 5' RACE reads and lists one entry per CDR3 protein. The sample records fewer than 1,200,000 distinct CDR3 sequences, 20% to 25% being singletons. This clonotype was recorded a few times. Trimming pared 5 bases from V and 3 bases from J, leaving 16 bases between. Germline-derived CDR1 and CDR2 are DFQATT and SNEGSKA (reference sequence). The CDR3 has 14 amino acids. Donors ranged from about 6 to 90 years old and were healthy Caucasians in Russia. The same specimen was also included in a second study, on T cells of mothers and their children. From that paper: A handful of children and their three healthy Caucasian mothers were the donors. Detection yielded no persistent microchimeric T cell clones.

Sequences were obtained from blood. The TCR sequence derives from a girl aged 2 to 9 in good health. This chain uses TRBV20-1 with TRBJ1-2, with D unresolved. The CDR3 nucleotides are TGCAGTGCTCGTACATCTGCCCTAGACTATGGCTACACCTTC. It codes for CSARTSALDYGYTF.